This TCR beta chain was sequenced in a study of blood T cell repertoires in COVID-19. Across the study: Samples representing acute and convalescent COVID-19 were sourced from the United States, Italy and Spain.

V was clipped by 5 bases and J by 14 bases, with 19 bases between them. The CDR3 is made up of 14 amino acids. The germline V gene has CDR1 SGHVS and CDR2 FNYEAQ. The protocol was immunoSEQ multiplex PCR, while the TCRdb copy is restricted to in-frame clones and leaves out a portion. The sample holds 300,000 to 400,000 clones; around 89% are singletons and the top ten take over 0.9%. Sample: PBMCs or T cells enriched from blood (not recorded which). The TCR sequence derives from a woman in her twenties or thirties with acute COVID-19. This chain joins TRBV7-6 and TRBJ1-6; D call uncertain. In DNA form, the CDR3 reads TGTGCCAGCAGCCTGGAGCGGCCCGGAGGAACCCTCCACTTT. The encoded protein is CASSLERPGGTLHF.